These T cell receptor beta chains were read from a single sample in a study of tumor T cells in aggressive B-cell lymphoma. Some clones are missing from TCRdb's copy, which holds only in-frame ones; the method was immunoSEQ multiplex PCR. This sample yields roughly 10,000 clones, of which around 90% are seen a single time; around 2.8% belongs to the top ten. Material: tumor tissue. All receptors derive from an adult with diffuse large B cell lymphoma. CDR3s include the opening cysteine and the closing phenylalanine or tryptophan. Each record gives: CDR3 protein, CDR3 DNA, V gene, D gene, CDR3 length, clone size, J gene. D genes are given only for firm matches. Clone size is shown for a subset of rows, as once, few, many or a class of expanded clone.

CDR3 protein: CASSPLGLGAEPYEQYF
CDR3 DNA: TGTGCCAGCAGCCCTCTGGGATTGGGAGCAGAACCTTACGAGCAGTACTTC
V gene: TRBV13
D gene: .
CDR3 length: 17
clone size: .
J gene: TRBJ2-7

CDR3 protein: CSVVDQLAVMVDTQYF
CDR3 DNA: TGCAGCGTTGTTGACCAGCTAGCGGTGATGGTGGATACGCAGTATTTT
V gene: TRBV29-1
D gene: TRBD2
CDR3 length: 16
clone size: .
J gene: TRBJ2-3

CDR3 protein: CASSDIQGGETQYF
CDR3 DNA: TGTGCCAGCAGTGATATCCAAGGCGGGGAGACCCAGTACTTC
V gene: TRBV2
D gene: .
CDR3 length: 14
clone size: .
J gene: TRBJ2-5

CDR3 protein: CARSRDTEAFF
CDR3 DNA: TGTGCCCGGAGCAGGGACACTGAAGCTTTCTTT
V gene: TRBV30
D gene: .
CDR3 length: 11
clone size: .
J gene: TRBJ1-1

CDR3 protein: CASSRTGADGYTF
CDR3 DNA: TGTGCCAGCAGTAGAACAGGGGCGGATGGCTACACCTTC
V gene: TRBV27
D gene: TRBD1
CDR3 length: 13
clone size: .
J gene: TRBJ1-2

CDR3 protein: CASSSGQGRTYEQYF
CDR3 DNA: TGTGCCAGCAGTTCCGGACAGGGGCGTACCTACGAGCAGTACTTC
V gene: TRBV6-6
D gene: TRBD1
CDR3 length: 15
clone size: .
J gene: TRBJ2-7

CDR3 protein: CASSSPGGATEAFF
CDR3 DNA: TGTGCCAGCAGCTCTCCCGGGGGGGCCACTGAAGCTTTCTTT
V gene: TRBV7-6
D gene: .
CDR3 length: 14
clone size: once
J gene: TRBJ1-1

CDR3 protein: CASGMESYEQYF
CDR3 DNA: TGTGCCAGCGGCATGGAGAGCTACGAGCAGTACTTC
V gene: TRBV25-1
D gene: .
CDR3 length: 12
clone size: .
J gene: TRBJ2-7

CDR3 protein: CASGQGASTEAFF
CDR3 DNA: TGTGCCAGCGGACAGGGGGCTAGCACTGAAGCTTTCTTT
V gene: TRBV7-6
D gene: TRBD1
CDR3 length: 13
clone size: .
J gene: TRBJ1-1

CDR3 protein: CASTYGRRPTEAFF
CDR3 DNA: TGTGCCAGTACCTATGGGAGGAGACCCACTGAAGCTTTCTTT
V gene: TRBV19
D gene: .
CDR3 length: 14
clone size: .
J gene: TRBJ1-1

CDR3 protein: CASSPLTGNTEAFF
CDR3 DNA: TGTGCCAGCTCACCATTAACAGGTAACACTGAAGCTTTCTTT
V gene: TRBV18
D gene: .
CDR3 length: 14
clone size: .
J gene: TRBJ1-1

CDR3 protein: CASGRLAAPTDTQYF
CDR3 DNA: TGTGCCAGCGGTAGGCTAGCGGCCCCCACAGATACGCAGTATTTT
V gene: TRBV5-6
D gene: TRBD2
CDR3 length: 15
clone size: .
J gene: TRBJ2-3

CDR3 protein: CASSAWTGSGGYQETQYF
CDR3 DNA: TGCGCCAGCAGCGCCTGGACAGGCTCTGGGGGGTACCAAGAGACCCAGTACTTC
V gene: TRBV5-1
D gene: .
CDR3 length: 18
clone size: once
J gene: TRBJ2-5

CDR3 protein: CASSILSSYNSPLHF
CDR3 DNA: TGTGCCAGTAGTATTCTGAGCTCCTATAATTCACCCCTCCACTTT
V gene: TRBV19
D gene: .
CDR3 length: 15
clone size: once
J gene: TRBJ1-6

CDR3 protein: CATSTGGADSGANVLTF
CDR3 DNA: TGTGCCACCAGCACGGGCGGGGCAGACTCTGGGGCCAACGTCCTGACTTTC
V gene: TRBV15
D gene: .
CDR3 length: 17
clone size: .
J gene: TRBJ2-6

CDR3 protein: CAWSGGGNQPQHF
CDR3 DNA: TGTGCCTGGTCAGGGGGAGGCAATCAGCCCCAGCATTTT
V gene: TRBV30
D gene: TRBD1
CDR3 length: 13
clone size: .
J gene: TRBJ1-5

CDR3 protein: CASNPARYTGELFF
CDR3 DNA: TGTGCCAGCAATCCCGCCCGGTACACCGGGGAGCTGTTTTTT
V gene: TRBV7-2
D gene: .
CDR3 length: 14
clone size: .
J gene: TRBJ2-2

CDR3 protein: CASSFLAGHIAFF
CDR3 DNA: TGTGCCAGCAGCTTTTTGGCAGGGCATATAGCTTTCTTT
V gene: TRBV7-3
D gene: .
CDR3 length: 13
clone size: once
J gene: TRBJ1-1

CDR3 protein: CASGSAGGEQYF
CDR3 DNA: TGTGCTAGTGGTTCTGCAGGGGGCGAGCAGTACTTC
V gene: TRBV12-5
D gene: TRBD1
CDR3 length: 12
clone size: .
J gene: TRBJ2-7

CDR3 protein: CASSEGLAGLEQYF
CDR3 DNA: TGTGCCAGCAGTGAGGGACTAGCGGGGCTCGAGCAGTACTTC
V gene: TRBV2
D gene: TRBD2
CDR3 length: 14
clone size: .
J gene: TRBJ2-7

CDR3 protein: CASSPITSGRRDTQYF
CDR3 DNA: TGTGCCAGCAGCCCCATAACGAGCGGCCGCCGGGATACGCAGTATTTT
V gene: TRBV5-4
D gene: .
CDR3 length: 16
clone size: .
J gene: TRBJ2-3

CDR3 protein: CASSPRPGEQYF
CDR3 DNA: TGCGCCAGCAGCCCGAGGCCCGGCGAGCAGTACTTC
V gene: TRBV4-1
D gene: .
CDR3 length: 12
clone size: .
J gene: TRBJ2-7

CDR3 protein: CAWSFGQGGQETQYF
CDR3 DNA: TGTGCCTGGAGTTTTGGGCAGGGGGGTCAAGAGACCCAGTACTTC
V gene: TRBV30
D gene: .
CDR3 length: 15
clone size: .
J gene: TRBJ2-5

CDR3 protein: CASNPDSLYGYTF
CDR3 DNA: TGTGCCAGCAACCCAGACAGCCTCTATGGCTACACCTTC
V gene: TRBV2
D gene: .
CDR3 length: 13
clone size: .
J gene: TRBJ1-2

CDR3 protein: CASSYSQGRGEQYF
CDR3 DNA: TGTGCCAGCAGTTACTCACAGGGGCGAGGTGAGCAGTACTTC
V gene: TRBV6-5
D gene: TRBD1
CDR3 length: 14
clone size: .
J gene: TRBJ2-7

CDR3 protein: CASTEQGLSEQYF
CDR3 DNA: TGTGCCAGCACCGAACAGGGTCTGAGCGAGCAGTACTTC
V gene: TRBV6-6
D gene: .
CDR3 length: 13
clone size: .
J gene: TRBJ2-7

CDR3 protein: CASSFSGGSGNTIYF
CDR3 DNA: TGTGCCAGCAGCTTCTCAGGGGGCTCTGGAAACACCATATATTTT
V gene: TRBV7-9
D gene: TRBD1
CDR3 length: 15
clone size: .
J gene: TRBJ1-3

CDR3 protein: CAWSPLKMRASSNTEELFF
CDR3 DNA: TGTGCCTGGAGTCCGTTAAAGATGAGGGCTAGCTCGAACACCGAGGAGCTGTTTTTT
V gene: TRBV30
D gene: .
CDR3 length: 19
clone size: .
J gene: TRBJ2-2

CDR3 protein: CASSLGPTDRGAVGGYTF
CDR3 DNA: TGTGCCAGCAGCTTAGGCCCGACGGACAGGGGGGCGGTCGGGGGCTACACCTTC
V gene: TRBV7-2
D gene: TRBD1
CDR3 length: 18
clone size: .
J gene: TRBJ1-2

CDR3 protein: CASSVRQYNSPLHF
CDR3 DNA: TGTGCCAGCAGCGTTCGACAGTATAATTCACCCCTCCACTTT
V gene: TRBV9
D gene: .
CDR3 length: 14
clone size: .
J gene: TRBJ1-6

CDR3 protein: CASSSRTGLSNQPQHF
CDR3 DNA: TGTGCCAGCAGCTCCCGGACAGGACTTAGCAATCAGCCCCAGCATTTT
V gene: TRBV7-2
D gene: TRBD1
CDR3 length: 16
clone size: .
J gene: TRBJ1-5

CDR3 protein: CASSLNWDRGLGYTF
CDR3 DNA: TGCGCCAGCAGCTTGAACTGGGACAGGGGGCTGGGCTACACCTTC
V gene: TRBV5-1
D gene: TRBD1
CDR3 length: 15
clone size: once
J gene: TRBJ1-2

CDR3 protein: CASSLSQGRSTGELFF
CDR3 DNA: TGTGCCAGCTCACTCTCACAGGGAAGAAGCACCGGGGAGCTGTTTTTT
V gene: TRBV18
D gene: .
CDR3 length: 16
clone size: .
J gene: TRBJ2-2

CDR3 protein: CASSGTGKGLTDTQYF
CDR3 DNA: TGTGCCAGTAGCGGGACAGGGAAAGGACTCACAGATACGCAGTATTTT
V gene: TRBV19
D gene: TRBD1
CDR3 length: 16
clone size: .
J gene: TRBJ2-3

CDR3 protein: CASSGTNTGELFF
CDR3 DNA: TGTGCCAGCTCCGGGACGAACACCGGGGAGCTGTTTTTT
V gene: TRBV27
D gene: .
CDR3 length: 13
clone size: .
J gene: TRBJ2-2

CDR3 protein: CASSFYGVTDTQYF
CDR3 DNA: TGTGCCAGCAGCTTTTACGGAGTCACAGATACGCAGTATTTT
V gene: TRBV7-9
D gene: .
CDR3 length: 14
clone size: .
J gene: TRBJ2-3

CDR3 protein: CSVTEPYNEQFF
CDR3 DNA: TGCAGCGTGACAGAGCCGTACAATGAGCAGTTCTTC
V gene: TRBV29-1
D gene: .
CDR3 length: 12
clone size: .
J gene: TRBJ2-1